Listed here are 20 T cell receptor beta chains from one sample, sequenced in a study of T cell repertoires in cytomegalovirus infection. TCRdb re-analysed the reads in MiXCR, keeping a single row per CDR3 protein. The data show around 180,000 distinct CDR3 sequences, with approximately 19% seen just once and 2.5% to 3% held by the top ten. The sequencing sample was made of PBMCs. These receptors all stem from a human donor in good health (CMV status not recorded). Some clones in this sample may be carry-over from other donors' samples.

The CDR3 loop reads CATSEPQGDEQFF. The CDR3 region has the DNA TGTGCCACCAGTGAACCACAGGGCGATGAGCAGTTCTTC. The gene calls are TRBV24-1 and TRBJ2-1, with a weak D call TRBD1 (6 bases). The CDR3 totals 13 residues. Germline V gene data show CDR1 as KGHDR and CDR2 as SFDVKD. V was clipped by 4 bases and J by 8 bases, with 11 bases between them.

This rearrangement joins TRBV11-3 to TRBJ1-4; a weak D match, TRBD1 (6 bases). The CDR3 runs to 15 residues. From germline, CDR1 is SGHNT and CDR2 YENEEA. Trimming took 5 bases from V and 6 from J, leaving 16 bases between them. CDR3 coding DNA: TGTGCCAGCAGCCGCAGGGGCCAACTTCATGAAAAACTGTTTTTT. It is translated as CASSRRGQLHEKLFF.

This clonotype was seen a handful of times. The chain uses TRBV7-2 and TRBJ2-3; no clear D gene. Germline values: CDR1 SGHTA, CDR2 FQGNSA. The CDR3 covers 11 residues. V was trimmed by 6 bases and J by 2 bases, leaving 3 bases between them. CDR3 sequence: CASRLTDTQYF. The CDR3, as DNA: TGTGCCAGCAGACTCACAGATACGCAGTATTTT. Together with reference TRBV7-2 and TRBJ2-3, the CDR3 gives the full variable domain: GAGVSQSPSNKVTEKGKDVELRCDPISGHTALYWYRQSLGQGLEFLIYFQGNSAPDKSGLPSDRFSAERTGGSVSTLTIQRTQQEDSAVYLCASRLTDTQYFGPGTRLTVL.

This clonotype showed up many times. The rearrangement uses TRBV7-2 and TRBJ1-3, with D maybe TRBD1 (6 bases). The CDR3 loop spans 16 amino acids. CDR1 and CDR2 from the germline V gene are SGHTA and FQGNSA. V was clipped by 5 bases and J by 4 bases, with 18 bases between them. In DNA, the CDR3 is TGTGCCAGCAGCCGATCGACAGGAAGTCTAGGAAACACCATATATTTT. This sequence encodes CASSRSTGSLGNTIYF.

This clonotype was observed at least ten times. V and J are TRBV7-2 and TRBJ1-1; D perhaps matches TRBD1 (5 bases). V was shortened by 6 bases and J by 5 bases, with 10 bases between the two germline ends. The CDR3 runs to 12 residues. Germline CDR1 SGHTA, CDR2 FQGNSA. In nucleotides, the CDR3 is TGTGCCAGCAGTTTTGCAGGGACTGAAGCTTTCTTT. Amino acids: CASSFAGTEAFF.

The J gene is TRBJ1-1, the V gene TRBV5-3, with 8 bases that match TRBD1. TRBV5-3 is filed as an ORF, its function uncertain. The CDR3 sequence is 14 residues long. V shed 8 bases, J shed 2 bases, and the junction held 8 bases outside the gene matches. CDR3 in amino acids: CASSPAGGNTEAFF. CDR3 in DNA: TGTGCCAGCAGCCCAGCAGGGGGCAACACTGAAGCTTTCTTT.

This clonotype was recorded a few times. This chain uses TRBV2 with TRBJ1-1; maybe TRBD1 (5 bases). Deletions cut 8 bases from V and 0 bases from J, with 13 bases between. CDR1 is SNHLY, CDR2 FYNNEI, per germline. This CDR3 region has 14 residues. The CDR3 DNA is TGTGCCAGCTCGGGGGGGATCATGAACACTGAAGCTTTCTTT. It yields the protein CASSGGIMNTEAFF. Complete variable domain (other parts from reference TRBV2 and TRBJ1-1): EPEVTQTPSHQVTQMGQEVILRCVPISNHLYFYWYRQILGQKVEFLVSFYNNEISEKSEIFDDQFSVERPDGSNFTLKIRSTKLEDSAMYFCASSGGIMNTEAFFGQGTRLTVV.

This clonotype was seen many times. The gene calls are TRBV19 and TRBJ1-2; 8 bases agree with TRBD1. Trimming removed 6 bases from V and 6 bases from J; junction bases left unmatched: 18. Germline V CDR1 and CDR2: LNHDA, SQIVND (reference sequence). The CDR3 covers 17 residues. The DNA of the CDR3 is TGTGCCAGTAGCAGCGATATCAACCGGGACAGGACCAATGGCTACACCTTC. It specifies CASSSDINRDRTNGYTF. Combining the CDR3 with reference TRBV19 and TRBJ1-2 gives the whole variable domain DGGITQSPKYLFRKEGQNVTLSCEQNLNHDAMYWYRQDPGQGLRLIYYSQIVNDFQKGDIAEGYSVSREKKESFPLTVTSAQKNPTAFYLCASSSDINRDRTNGYTFGSGTRLTVV.

This clonotype was observed a handful of times. The chain couples TRBV4-3 to TRBJ2-1; D not certain. Germline lookup yields CDR1 LGHNA and CDR2 YSLEER. The CDR3 sequence is 16 residues long. V gave up 0 bases and J gave up 8 bases, with 17 bases separating them. Written as DNA, the CDR3 is TGCGCCAGCAGCCAAGATCTTGCGGCCTCCAACGATGAGCAGTTCTTC. Protein sequence: CASSQDLAASNDEQFF.

The chain recombines TRBV5-1 with TRBJ2-7; TRBD2 is a possible D gene (5 bases). This CDR3 spans 14 amino acids. V was trimmed by 4 bases and J by 0 bases, leaving 11 bases between them. Germline CDR1 is SGHRS and CDR2 is YFSETQ. Written as DNA, the CDR3 is TGCGCCAGCAGCGTGGACTCTACCTCCTACGAGCAGTACTTC. Encoded protein: CASSVDSTSYEQYF.

There are a few counts of this clonotype. The V gene is TRBV18, the J gene TRBJ1-3; D is unclear. V dropped 2 bases and J dropped 0 bases, with 17 bases sitting between them. The CDR3 extends over 18 amino acids. CDR1 and CDR2 (germline): KGHSH, LQKENI. In DNA form, the CDR3 reads TGTGCCAGCTCACCATTACAGAGTACAGCCTTCTCTGGAAACACCATATATTTT. Its translation: CASSPLQSTAFSGNTIYF. The full variable domain, completed using reference TRBV18 and TRBJ1-3, is NAGVMQNPRHLVRRRGQEARLRCSPMKGHSHVYWYRQLPEEGLKFMVYLQKENIIDESGMPKERFSAEFPKEGPSILRIQQVVRGDSAAYFCASSPLQSTAFSGNTIYFGEGSWLTVV.

V gene TRBV20-1 combines with J gene TRBJ1-2; perhaps TRBD1 as D (6 bases). CDR3 length equals 12 residues. CDR1 is DFQATT and CDR2 is SNEGSKA in the germline V gene (reference sequence). V was cut by 2 bases and J by 6 bases, with 10 bases left in between. The CDR3 is CSARRGWDGYTF. CDR3 DNA: TGCAGTGCTAGAAGGGGGTGGGATGGCTACACCTTC.

This clonotype was detected only a few times. V gene TRBV19 combines with J gene TRBJ1-1; D is possibly TRBD1 (5 bases). Germline V lookup: CDR1 LNHDA, CDR2 SQIVND (reference sequence). Between the trimmed V and J ends, which lost 6 bases and 0 bases, there was a span of 11 bases. There are 14 residues in the CDR3. The CDR3, as DNA: TGTGCCAGTAGGACGACAGTCATGAACACTGAAGCTTTCTTT. Translating it yields CASRTTVMNTEAFF. Variable domain in full (rest from reference TRBV19 and TRBJ1-1): DGGITQSPKYLFRKEGQNVTLSCEQNLNHDAMYWYRQDPGQGLRLIYYSQIVNDFQKGDIAEGYSVSREKKESFPLTVTSAQKNPTAFYLCASRTTVMNTEAFFGQGTRLTVV.

This clonotype was seen only a few times. The rearrangement links TRBV28 to TRBJ1-2; 8 bases are a match to TRBD1. J gave up 4 bases and V 1 base, and 8 bases lay outside the gene matches. The CDR3 covers 16 residues. The V gene's germline CDR1 is MDHEN and CDR2 SYDVKM. CDR3 in amino acids: CASSLSGTGETYGYTF. CDR3 nucleotides: TGTGCCAGCAGTTTATCGGGGACAGGAGAAACCTATGGCTACACCTTC.

J is TRBJ1-6 and V is TRBV19; D remains ambiguous. Germline lookup yields CDR1 LNHDA and CDR2 SQIVND (reference sequence). Trimming removed 3 bases at V and 7 bases at J, with 10 bases between. The CDR3 extends over 14 amino acids. CDR3 in DNA: TGTGCCAGTAGTATCCCGGGATACAATTCACCCCTCCACTTT. Encoded protein: CASSIPGYNSPLHF.

This clonotype has more than one count but fewer than ten. J is TRBJ2-2 and V is TRBV4-3; 11 bases are a match to TRBD2. CDR3 length equals 17 residues. Germline V lookup: CDR1 LGHNA, CDR2 YSLEER. After removal of 2 bases from V and 1 base from J, the junction contained 3 bases not matched to a gene. This CDR3 is CASSQRLAGLNTGELFF. The DNA of the CDR3 is TGCGCCAGCAGCCAACGACTAGCGGGATTGAACACCGGGGAGCTGTTTTTT.

V is TRBV15 and J is TRBJ1-5; possibly TRBD1 for D (5 bases). Germline V gene lookup returns CDR1 LNHNV and CDR2 YYDKDF (reference sequence). V lost 0 bases and J lost 8, with 14 bases in between. This CDR3 region has 15 residues. CDR3 sequence reads: CATSRDRDSGKPQHF. The CDR3 DNA follows: TGTGCCACCAGCAGAGACCGAGACAGCGGCAAGCCCCAGCATTTT.

The CDR3 nucleotides read TGTGCCAGCAGTTCGGACAGGAGAATCACCGGGGAGCTGTTTTTT. As protein: CASSSDRRITGELFF. The chain is built from TRBV12-3 or TRBV12-4 and TRBJ2-2, with 7 bases matching TRBD1. The V and J ends lost 4 bases and 4 bases, in that order; junction bases with no gene match: 6. The CDR3 has 15 amino acids.

The chain recombines TRBV19 with TRBJ2-2; 14 positions match TRBD2. The J segment lost 1 base and the V segment lost 0 bases, leaving 4 bases of the junction unmatched. The CDR3 has 19 residues. Looked up from germline, CDR1 is LNHDA and CDR2 is SQIVND (reference sequence). The CDR3 here is CASSIDPGLAGENTGELFF. DNA for the CDR3: TGTGCCAGTAGTATAGATCCGGGACTAGCGGGAGAGAACACCGGGGAGCTGTTTTTT.

This clonotype was seen more than once but under ten times. The chain uses TRBV4-3 and TRBJ1-2, with D perhaps TRBD1 (5 bases). Germline CDR1 is LGHNA and CDR2 is YSLEER. CDR3 length: 14 residues. With 1 base removed from V and 6 bases from J, the gap between germline ends came to 12 bases. The DNA for the CDR3 is TGCGCCAGCAGCCAAGGCGACAGATGGAATGGCTACACCTTC. Amino acid sequence: CASSQGDRWNGYTF.